This T cell receptor beta chain was identified during a study of beta chain features in type 1 diabetes. General study points: TCRB CDR3 length was moderately but significantly reduced in all four CD4+ subsets of Type 1 diabetes patients. cDNA-based reads could over-represent cells with high TCR expression.

Per donor, one heparinised blood draw averaged approximately 110 mL. Central memory, naive, regulatory and stem cell-like memory CD4+ cells were sorted by CD45RO/CCR7/CD25/CD127/CD95/CD27. This CDR3 is built from 14 residues. Germline V gene data show CDR1 as SQVTM and CDR2 as ANQGSEA. Trimming cost V 8 bases and J 1 base; bases outside gene matches: 10. This clone was seen a handful of times. Its antigen is not known. Sequenced material consisted of expressed TCRB transcripts (all of the isolated RNA was reverse transcribed). Sequenced by immunoSEQ multiplex PCR; TCRdb stores in-frame clones only, minus some. The data show under 550,000 clones, about an eighth seen once.

The clonotype was recovered from a woman between 18 and 29 years old in good health. Sequenced input: naive CD4+ T cells from blood. This chain connects TRBV29-1 to TRBJ2-5; TRBD2 matches at 7 bases. CDR3 amino acids: CSHGGGGSQETQYF. CDR3 nucleotides: TGCAGCCACGGTGGGGGGGGATCCCAAGAGACCCAGTACTTC.